This T cell receptor beta chain was documented in a study of STAT5B mutations in CD4+ large granular lymphocyte leukemia. Points from the study as a whole: Main leukemic clonotypes were patient-specific, but roughly 26% appeared at low frequency elsewhere. Higher CD4+ than CD8+ T-LGLL clonality might reflect small sample size.

Data came from immunoSEQ multiplex PCR; TCRdb stores just in-frame clones and leaves some out. The sample lists about 35,000 clones; 65% to 80% were seen once. Turning to this clone: What it binds is unknown.

CDR3 length: 15 amino acids. The germline V gene has CDR1 SGHTA and CDR2 FQGNSA. V dropped 1 base and J dropped 0; count of bases not matched to a gene: 2. The origin of this receptor is a human donor in good health. The chain carries TRBV7-2 and TRBJ2-7; 8 nucleotides align to TRBD1. The specimen was CD4+ T cells from blood buffy coats. CDR3 DNA: TGTGCCAGCAGCTTAGTAGGACAGGGCTCCTACGAGCAGTACTTC. Translated, it gives CASSLVGQGSYEQYF.